This entry lists 20 T cell receptor beta chains sequenced from one sample in a study of identical twins. MiXCR, run by TCRdb on the 5' RACE reads, gives a single entry per CDR3 protein. The table shows roughly 540,000 distinct CDR3 sequences, with approximately 22% occurring only once. This same sample was also part of a study on T cells expressing NK-cell markers.

Material: CD4+ T cells sorted from blood. The receptor source for this set is a woman between 18 and 30 years old in good health.

The V and J genes are TRBV5-1 and TRBJ1-1; no reliable D call. Deletions cut 1 base from V and 1 base from J, with 23 bases between. The CDR3 loop spans 19 amino acids. Germline V gene data show CDR1 as SGHRS and CDR2 as YFSETQ. CDR3 region: CASSLRIGRLKTENTEAFF. The CDR3 DNA reads TGCGCCAGCAGCTTGAGAATTGGTCGGTTAAAGACTGAGAACACTGAAGCTTTCTTT.

This clonotype came up a few times. The chain recombines TRBV29-1 with TRBJ2-5; tentative D call: TRBD1 (6 bases). The CDR3 sequence is 14 residues long. Trimming stripped 4 bases from V and 1 base from J, with 13 bases between. Germline CDR1 and CDR2: SQVTM and ANQGSEA. This CDR3 reads CSVVETGSQETQYF. The CDR3 DNA reads as TGCAGCGTTGTAGAGACAGGCTCCCAAGAGACCCAGTACTTC.

This clonotype showed up just a few times. V is TRBV10-3 and J is TRBJ1-1; D gene uncertain. The germline CDR1 and CDR2 sequences are ENHRY and SYGVKD. The CDR3 runs 13 residues. Trimming removed 7 bases at V and 5 bases at J, with 14 bases between. CDR3 residues: CAITVSLGTEAFF. The CDR3 nucleotides are TGTGCCATCACGGTCTCTTTGGGGACTGAAGCTTTCTTT.

The CDR3 DNA is TGCAGTGCTCCCAGGGGACTAGCGGGGGTCACAGATACGCAGTATTTT. Translating it yields CSAPRGLAGVTDTQYF. J is TRBJ2-3 and V is TRBV20-1, with 14 bases lining up with TRBD2. V shed 5 bases and J 2 bases; nucleotides not matched to a gene: 6. Per germline, CDR1 DFQATT and CDR2 SNEGSKA (reference sequence). The CDR3 contains 16 residues.

The chain carries TRBV27 and TRBJ2-1, with 11 bases fitting TRBD2. J gave up 7 bases and V 3 bases, and 5 bases lay outside the gene matches. The V gene's germline CDR1 is MNHEY and CDR2 SMNVEV (reference sequence). The CDR3 is made up of 15 amino acids. CDR3 sequence reads: CASSLRTSGLNEQFF. In nucleotides, the CDR3 is TGTGCCAGCAGTTTGCGGACTAGCGGGTTAAATGAGCAGTTCTTC.

V usage is TRBV3-1 and J usage is TRBJ2-1; the D gene is possibly TRBD2 (6 bases). The CDR3 runs 13 residues. Deletions cut 1 base from V and 12 bases from J, with 13 bases between. Germline assignment: CDR1 LGHDT and CDR2 YNNKEL (reference sequence). CDR3 residues: CASSQGLDGGQFF. The CDR3 DNA sequence: TGTGCCAGCAGCCAAGGGCTCGACGGGGGGCAGTTCTTC.

This clonotype was detected only a few times. J is TRBJ2-3 and V is TRBV18; 9 bases map to TRBD1. The germline V gene has CDR1 KGHSH and CDR2 LQKENI. The CDR3 runs 17 residues. Trimming took 6 bases from V and 3 from J; bases not matched to a gene: 13. The CDR3 DNA sequence: TGTGCCAGCTCTCCGAGAAGACAGGGGGTTTTGACAGATACGCAGTATTTT. Translation gives CASSPRRQGVLTDTQYF.

This clonotype came up many times. The chain carries TRBV20-1 and TRBJ2-1; 7 bases map to TRBD1. Germline loops: CDR1 DFQATT, CDR2 SNEGSKA (reference sequence). With 6 bases clipped from V and 4 bases from J, the junction kept 6 bases outside the gene matches. The CDR3 totals 13 residues. As DNA, the CDR3 is TGCAGTGCCGGGACAGCAACTTACAATGAGCAGTTCTTC. Translation: CSAGTATYNEQFF.

This sequence joins TRBV3-1 and TRBJ1-1; 7 bases match TRBD1. The junction had 9 bases not matched to a gene; V was cut back by 4 bases and J by 10 bases. Germline V lookup: CDR1 LGHDT, CDR2 YNNKEL (reference sequence). The CDR3 has 13 amino acids. The CDR3 region has the DNA TGTGCCAGCAGCCTCAACAGGGGTTTCGGAGCTTTCTTT. Translated: CASSLNRGFGAFF.

This clonotype was found a few times. The chain carries TRBV10-3 and TRBJ2-2; TRBD1 agrees at 9 bases. Germline CDR1 and CDR2: ENHRY and SYGVKD. The CDR3 consists of 14 residues. The junction had 4 bases not matched to a gene; V was cut back by 6 bases and J by 5 bases. The CDR3 protein is CAISPGQGTGELFF. For the CDR3, the DNA is TGTGCCATCAGCCCGGGACAGGGTACCGGGGAGCTGTTTTTT.

The chain recombines TRBV12-3 or TRBV12-4 with TRBJ2-3; D remains unclear. The CDR3 spans 12 residues. V was pared by 0 bases and J by 15 bases, with 13 bases between. CDR3 amino acids: CASSLARRLSYF. The CDR3 coding sequence is TGTGCCAGCAGTTTAGCGCGACGGCTAAGCTATTTT.

This chain connects TRBV20-1 to TRBJ2-3; 13 bases match TRBD2. Per the germline V gene, CDR1 is DFQATT and CDR2 is SNEGSKA (reference sequence). The CDR3 loop spans 15 amino acids. Germline trimming cut 4 bases from V and 3 bases from J; bases unmatched to any gene: 4. The CDR3 nucleotides are TGCAGTGCTAACGGGGGACTAGCGGGAACAGATACGCAGTATTTT. Translated: CSANGGLAGTDTQYF.

The rearrangement joins TRBV11-3 to TRBJ2-7; D remains unclear. V was pared by 2 bases and J by 11 bases, with 10 bases between. CDR1 and CDR2 from the germline V gene are SGHNT and YENEEA. This CDR3 contains 11 residues. CDR3 DNA: TGTGCCAGCAGCTTAAGGCTGGCTAAGTACTTC. Residues: CASSLRLAKYF.

This clonotype turned up a few times. The chain uses TRBV4-3 and TRBJ2-3, with D uncertain. V lost 2 bases and J 2 bases, leaving 20 bases between the germline ends. The CDR3 loop spans 18 amino acids. The germline V gene encodes CDR1 LGHNA and CDR2 YSLEER. CDR3 in DNA: TGCGCCAGCAGCCAACGATTAGTCAGCCTGGGTAACACAGATACGCAGTATTTT. Translation gives CASSQRLVSLGNTDTQYF.

This clonotype was seen a few times. The V gene is TRBV19, the J gene TRBJ1-1; D is ambiguous. Germline values: CDR1 LNHDA, CDR2 SQIVND (reference sequence). The CDR3 extends over 14 amino acids. The V end was cut by 3 bases, the J end by 4 bases, with 12 bases between. This CDR3 reads CASSMGGLLTEAFF. Written as DNA, the CDR3 is TGTGCCAGTAGTATGGGAGGGTTGCTCACTGAAGCTTTCTTT.

This clonotype was detected ten times or more. The chain has TRBV29-1 and TRBJ2-7; D not certain. CDR1 is SQVTM, CDR2 ANQGSEA, per germline. V lost 4 bases and J lost 4, with 11 bases in between. The CDR3 has 12 amino acids. Here the CDR3 reads CSVAFGEYEQYF. CDR3 nucleotides: TGCAGCGTTGCTTTTGGGGAATACGAGCAGTACTTC.

The chain combines TRBV7-9 with TRBJ1-1; 7 nucleotides agree with TRBD1. J was trimmed by 1 base and V by 6 bases; bases with no gene match: 8. Germline CDR1 and CDR2: SEHNR and FQNEAQ (reference sequence). This CDR3 has 15 amino acids. CDR3 loop: CASRYEQGTNTEAFF. The CDR3 region has the DNA TGTGCCAGCAGATACGAACAGGGGACGAACACTGAAGCTTTCTTT. Using reference TRBV7-9 and TRBJ1-1 for the parts outside the CDR3, the full variable domain is DTGVSQNPRHKITKRGQNVTFRCDPISEHNRLYWYRQTLGQGPEFLTYFQNEAQLEKSRLLSDRFSAERPKGSFSTLEIQRTEQGDSAMYLCASRYEQGTNTEAFFGQGTRLTVV.

This clonotype occurred many times. The chain uses TRBV4-2 and TRBJ2-7; TRBD1 matches 9 bases. CDR3 length: 16 amino acids. The V and J ends lost 4 bases and 0 bases, in that order; junction bases with no gene match: 7. CDR1 is LGHNA and CDR2 is YNFKEQ in the germline V gene. CDR3 residues: CASSREGQGSSYEQYF. In nucleotides, the CDR3 is TGTGCCAGCAGCCGAGAGGGACAGGGAAGCTCCTACGAGCAGTACTTC.

The chain is built from TRBV18 and TRBJ1-1; unclear D gene. CDR3 length: 14 residues. Trimming removed 6 bases at V and 1 base at J, with 12 bases between. CDR1 is KGHSH, CDR2 LQKENI, per germline. CDR3 sequence: CASSPSVGNTEAFF. The CDR3 DNA is TGTGCCAGCTCCCCGTCCGTGGGGAACACTGAAGCTTTCTTT. The whole variable domain, remainder taken from reference TRBV18 and TRBJ1-1, is NAGVMQNPRHLVRRRGQEARLRCSPMKGHSHVYWYRQLPEEGLKFMVYLQKENIIDESGMPKERFSAEFPKEGPSILRIQQVVRGDSAAYFCASSPSVGNTEAFFGQGTRLTVV.

This chain uses TRBV24-1 with TRBJ1-1; tentative D call: TRBD1 (6 bases). V was clipped by 6 bases and J by 1 base, with 8 bases between them. The CDR3 spans 13 residues. Looked up from germline, CDR1 is KGHDR and CDR2 is SFDVKD. The CDR3 nucleotides read TGTGCCACCAGTCAGGGGCCGAACACTGAAGCTTTCTTT. Amino acids: CATSQGPNTEAFF.